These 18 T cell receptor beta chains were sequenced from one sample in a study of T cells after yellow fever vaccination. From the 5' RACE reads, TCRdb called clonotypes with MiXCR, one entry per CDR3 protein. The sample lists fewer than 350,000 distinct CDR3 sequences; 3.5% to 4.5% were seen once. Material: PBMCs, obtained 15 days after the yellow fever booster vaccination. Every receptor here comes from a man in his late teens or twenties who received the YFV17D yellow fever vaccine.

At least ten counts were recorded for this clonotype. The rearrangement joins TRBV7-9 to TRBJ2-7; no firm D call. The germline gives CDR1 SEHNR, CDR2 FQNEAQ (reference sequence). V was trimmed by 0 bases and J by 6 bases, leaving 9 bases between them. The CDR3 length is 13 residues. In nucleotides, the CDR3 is TGTGCCAGCAGCTTAGCTGTGGTGAGCGAGCAGTACTTC. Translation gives CASSLAVVSEQYF.

The CDR3, as DNA: TGTGCCAGCAGCCAGACTCAGGTCGGGGAGCTGTTTTTT. Its protein product is CASSQTQVGELFF. The V gene is TRBV7-3, the J gene TRBJ2-2; unclear D gene. The germline gives CDR1 SGHTA, CDR2 FQGTGA. The V gene lost 5 bases and the J gene lost 7 bases, with 11 bases spanning the gap. The length of the CDR3 is 13 residues.

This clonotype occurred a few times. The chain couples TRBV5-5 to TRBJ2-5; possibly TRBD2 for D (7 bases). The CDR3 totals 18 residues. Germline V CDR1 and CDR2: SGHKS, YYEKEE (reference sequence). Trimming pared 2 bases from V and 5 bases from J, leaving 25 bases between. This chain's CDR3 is CASSFRGARSDSSETQYF. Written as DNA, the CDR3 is TGTGCCAGCAGCTTTCGGGGGGCGCGCTCAGATTCGTCGGAGACCCAGTACTTC.

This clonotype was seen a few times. The CDR3 nucleotides are TGTGCCAGTGGTAGGGAATCGGGAACTGAAGCTTTCTTT. The encoded protein is CASGRESGTEAFF. This sequence joins TRBV27 and TRBJ1-1, with D unresolved. This CDR3 is 13 amino acids long. V was pared by 9 bases and J by 5 bases, with 16 bases between. Germline V lookup: CDR1 MNHEY, CDR2 SMNVEV (reference sequence).

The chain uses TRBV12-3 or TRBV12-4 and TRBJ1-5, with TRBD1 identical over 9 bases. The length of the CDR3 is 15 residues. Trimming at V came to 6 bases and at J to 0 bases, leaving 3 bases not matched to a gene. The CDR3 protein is CASRMTGGSNQPQHF. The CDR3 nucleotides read TGTGCCAGCAGAATGACAGGGGGTAGCAATCAGCCCCAGCATTTT.

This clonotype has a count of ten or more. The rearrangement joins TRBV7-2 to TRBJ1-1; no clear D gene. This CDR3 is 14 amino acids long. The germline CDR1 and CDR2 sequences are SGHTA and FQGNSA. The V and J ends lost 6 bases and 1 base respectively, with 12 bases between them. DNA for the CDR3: TGTGCCAGCAGAACACGCGAAACGAACACTGAAGCTTTCTTT. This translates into CASRTRETNTEAFF. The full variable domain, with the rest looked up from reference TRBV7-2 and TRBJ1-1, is GAGVSQSPSNKVTEKGKDVELRCDPISGHTALYWYRQSLGQGLEFLIYFQGNSAPDKSGLPSDRFSAERTGGSVSTLTIQRTQQEDSAVYLCASRTRETNTEAFFGQGTRLTVV.

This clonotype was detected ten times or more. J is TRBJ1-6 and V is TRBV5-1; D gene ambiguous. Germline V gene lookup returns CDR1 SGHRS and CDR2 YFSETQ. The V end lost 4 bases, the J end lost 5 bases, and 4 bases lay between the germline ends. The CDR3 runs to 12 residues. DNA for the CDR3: TGCGCCAGCAGCACAAATAATTCACCCCTCCACTTT. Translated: CASSTNNSPLHF. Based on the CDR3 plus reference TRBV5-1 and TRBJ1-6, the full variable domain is KAGVTQTPRYLIKTRGQQVTLSCSPISGHRSVSWYQQTPGQGLQFLFEYFSETQRNKGNFPGRFSGRQFSNSRSEMNVSTLELGDSALYLCASSTNNSPLHFGNGTRLTVT.

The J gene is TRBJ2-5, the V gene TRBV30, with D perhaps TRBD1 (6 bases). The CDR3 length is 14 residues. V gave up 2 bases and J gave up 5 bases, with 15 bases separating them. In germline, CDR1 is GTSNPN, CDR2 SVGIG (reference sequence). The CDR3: CAWSQNRDRETQYF. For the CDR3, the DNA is TGTGCCTGGAGTCAAAACAGGGATAGGGAGACCCAGTACTTC.

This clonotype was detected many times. The CDR3 region is CSAGPGQGILEQYF. The CDR3 coding sequence is TGCAGTGCTGGACCGGGACAGGGAATCCTCGAGCAGTACTTC. This chain uses TRBV20-1 with TRBJ2-7, with 9 bases aligning to TRBD1. Germline V lookup: CDR1 DFQATT, CDR2 SNEGSKA (reference sequence). The trim removed 5 bases at V and 6 bases at J, leaving 11 bases unmatched. CDR3 length: 14 amino acids.

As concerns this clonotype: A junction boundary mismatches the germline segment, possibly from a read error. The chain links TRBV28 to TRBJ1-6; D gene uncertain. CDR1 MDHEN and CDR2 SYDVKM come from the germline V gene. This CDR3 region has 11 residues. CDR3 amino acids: CASVRDSPLHF. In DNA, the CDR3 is TGTGCCAGCGTCCGGGATTCCCCCCTCCACTTT.

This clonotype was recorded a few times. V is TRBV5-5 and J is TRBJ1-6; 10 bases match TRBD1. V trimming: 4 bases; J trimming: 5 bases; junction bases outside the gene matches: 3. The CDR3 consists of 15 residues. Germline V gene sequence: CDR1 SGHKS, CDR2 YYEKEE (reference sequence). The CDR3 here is CASSRTGGHNSPLHF. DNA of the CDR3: TGTGCCAGCAGCCGGACAGGGGGTCATAATTCACCCCTCCACTTT.

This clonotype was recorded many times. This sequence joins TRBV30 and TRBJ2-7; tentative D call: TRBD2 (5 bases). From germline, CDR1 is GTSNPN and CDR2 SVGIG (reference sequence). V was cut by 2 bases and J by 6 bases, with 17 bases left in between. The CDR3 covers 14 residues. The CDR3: CAWSLQRMAGEQYF. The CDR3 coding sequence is TGTGCCTGGAGTCTCCAGAGGATGGCGGGCGAGCAGTACTTC.

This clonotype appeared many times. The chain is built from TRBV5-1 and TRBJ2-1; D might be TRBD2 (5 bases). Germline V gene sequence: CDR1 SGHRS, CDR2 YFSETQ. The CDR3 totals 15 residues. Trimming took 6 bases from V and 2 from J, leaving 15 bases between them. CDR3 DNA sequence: TGCGCCAGCATTAAAGACGGAGGCACCTACAATGAGCAGTTCTTC. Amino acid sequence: CASIKDGGTYNEQFF.

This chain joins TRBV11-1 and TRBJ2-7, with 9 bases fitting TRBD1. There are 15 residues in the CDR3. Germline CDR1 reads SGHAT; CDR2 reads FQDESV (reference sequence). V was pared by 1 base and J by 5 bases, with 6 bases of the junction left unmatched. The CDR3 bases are TGTGCCAGCAGCTTAGAGGGACAGGGTTTCCACGAGCAGTACTTC. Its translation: CASSLEGQGFHEQYF.

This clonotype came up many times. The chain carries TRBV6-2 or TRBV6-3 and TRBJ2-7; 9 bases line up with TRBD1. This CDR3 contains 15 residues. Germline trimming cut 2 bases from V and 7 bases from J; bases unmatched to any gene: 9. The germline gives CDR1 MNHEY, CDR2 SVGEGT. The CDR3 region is CASSYPGTGTWEQYV. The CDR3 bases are TGTGCCAGCAGTTACCCGGGGACAGGGACTTGGGAGCAGTACGTC.

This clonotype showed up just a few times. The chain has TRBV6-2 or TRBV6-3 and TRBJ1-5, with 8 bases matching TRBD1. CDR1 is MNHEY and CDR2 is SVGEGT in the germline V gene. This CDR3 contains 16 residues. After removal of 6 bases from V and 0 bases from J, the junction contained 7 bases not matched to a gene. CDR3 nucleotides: TGTGCCAGCAGAACTATCAGGGGGCCTAGCAATCAGCCCCAGCATTTT. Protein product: CASRTIRGPSNQPQHF.

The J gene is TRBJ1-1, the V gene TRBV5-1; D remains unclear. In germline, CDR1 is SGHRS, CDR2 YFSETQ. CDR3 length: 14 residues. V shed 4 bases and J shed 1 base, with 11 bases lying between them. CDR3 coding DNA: TGCGCCAGCAGCCCCTACCAACAGAACACTGAAGCTTTCTTT. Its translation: CASSPYQQNTEAFF.

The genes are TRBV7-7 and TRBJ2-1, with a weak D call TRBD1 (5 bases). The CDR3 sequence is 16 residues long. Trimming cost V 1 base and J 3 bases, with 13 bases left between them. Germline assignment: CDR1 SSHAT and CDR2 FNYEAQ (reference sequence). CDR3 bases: TGTGCCAGCAGCTTAGGGTCTGGGGCCTACTACAATGAGCAGTTCTTC. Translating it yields CASSLGSGAYYNEQFF.